The T cell receptor (beta chain) described here comes from a study of cytomegalovirus exposure and HLA in healthy donors. Overall study results and limits: Exclusion applied to some V segments, including TRBV6-2 and TRBV6-3, as they were indistinguishable.

The study ran its PCR with 60 Vbeta and 13 Jbeta primers. The table came from immunoSEQ multiplex PCR; TCRdb's copy has only in-frame clones and leaves some out. The sample includes roughly 200,000 clones, over 70% of them seen just once. In the case of this clone: The antigen remains unidentified.

V lost 3 bases to trimming and J lost 1 base, with 5 bases between them. Germline CDR1 LNHDA, CDR2 SQIVND (reference sequence). The CDR3 consists of 13 residues. Input material: PBMCs. The receptor was isolated from a woman aged 55-75 years in good health and CMV-seropositive. J is TRBJ2-3 and V is TRBV19; D is unresolved. The DNA of the CDR3 is TGTGCCAGTAGTATCGCAGGCACAGATACGCAGTATTTT. This translates into CASSIAGTDTQYF. Complete variable domain (other parts from reference TRBV19 and TRBJ2-3): DGGITQSPKYLFRKEGQNVTLSCEQNLNHDAMYWYRQDPGQGLRLIYYSQIVNDFQKGDIAEGYSVSREKKESFPLTVTSAQKNPTAFYLCASSIAGTDTQYFGPGTRLTVL.